The 21 T cell receptor beta chains given below trace back to one sample, sequenced in a study of cytomegalovirus exposure and HLA in healthy donors (dated by TCRdb to about 2017). Library construction relied on the immunoSEQ multiplex PCR assay. A mixture of 60 forward primers for TCR Vbeta segments and 13 reverse primers for TCR Jbeta segments was used in the multiplex PCR. TCRdb took over this immuneACCESS table, retaining in-frame rearrangements with V and J assigned. Such tables are incomplete; in checked studies, under half of the missing clones stem from an unresolved V gene, and the remainder is unexplained. This sample is represented by 120,000 or so clones; 60% to 80% of them were singletons. More than 3% of the sample goes to the ten largest clones. The sequenced sample consisted of PBMCs. Receptors originate from a man aged 25-45 years in good health and CMV-seronegative.

The table lists this clone with a few counts. The V and J genes are TRBV5-1 and TRBJ1-1; D is uncertain. Germline V gene lookup returns CDR1 SGHRS and CDR2 YFSETQ. V lost 3 bases, J lost 5 bases, and 14 bases lay in between. The CDR3 runs 14 residues. In DNA, the CDR3 is TGCGCCAGCAGCTCAGGAACCGCGGGGACTGAAGCTTTCTTT. The encoded protein is CASSSGTAGTEAFF. Full variable domain (outside the CDR3, taken from reference TRBV5-1 and TRBJ1-1): KAGVTQTPRYLIKTRGQQVTLSCSPISGHRSVSWYQQTPGQGLQFLFEYFSETQRNKGNFPGRFSGRQFSNSRSEMNVSTLELGDSALYLCASSSGTAGTEAFFGQGTRLTVV.

The rearrangement joins TRBV14 to TRBJ1-2; 9 positions agree with TRBD1. Per the germline V gene, CDR1 is SGHDN and CDR2 is FVKESK. The CDR3 is 15 amino acids. V dropped 4 bases and J dropped 5; count of bases not matched to a gene: 8. The CDR3 nucleotides read TGTGCCAGCAGCCCCGGACAGGGGATTGTTTATGGCTACACCTTC. It yields the protein CASSPGQGIVYGYTF.

The V gene is TRBV5-1, the J gene TRBJ1-1, with D maybe TRBD1 (6 bases). The CDR3 contains 13 residues. V lost 4 bases and J 7 bases, leaving 14 bases between the germline ends. Germline CDR1 is SGHRS and CDR2 is YFSETQ. This CDR3 reads CASSHPGGGEAFF. Here the CDR3 DNA reads TGCGCCAGCAGCCACCCGGGGGGCGGTGAAGCTTTCTTT. Using reference TRBV5-1 and TRBJ1-1 for the parts outside the CDR3, the full variable domain is KAGVTQTPRYLIKTRGQQVTLSCSPISGHRSVSWYQQTPGQGLQFLFEYFSETQRNKGNFPGRFSGRQFSNSRSEMNVSTLELGDSALYLCASSHPGGGEAFFGQGTRLTVV.

The chain has TRBV5-1 and TRBJ2-3, with 8 bases matching TRBD1. Trimming cost V 2 bases and J 0 bases; bases outside gene matches: 8. The CDR3 spans 17 residues. Looked up from germline, CDR1 is SGHRS and CDR2 is YFSETQ. CDR3 bases: TGCGCCAGCAGCTTAGGACAGGGCCCCCCTAGCACAGATACGCAGTATTTT. Its translation: CASSLGQGPPSTDTQYF.

This clone has a handful of counts. This rearrangement joins TRBV7-2 to TRBJ2-3; TRBD2 aligns across 13 bases. Germline CDR1 and CDR2: SGHTA and FQGNSA. Unmatched junction bases numbered 8, after V lost 6 bases and J lost 2 bases. This CDR3 spans 17 amino acids. DNA for the CDR3: TGTGCCAGCAGGTTATCCGGGACTAGCGGGGCCACAGATACGCAGTATTTT. As protein: CASRLSGTSGATDTQYF.

The J gene is TRBJ1-1, the V gene TRBV5-1; no clear D gene. The CDR3 has 14 amino acids. Germline CDR1 is SGHRS and CDR2 is YFSETQ. With 3 bases removed from V and 1 base from J, the gap between germline ends came to 10 bases. This chain's CDR3 is CASSSTSGNTEAFF. The CDR3, as DNA: TGCGCCAGCAGCTCCACCTCAGGGAACACTGAAGCTTTCTTT.

This chain links TRBV9 with TRBJ1-2, with 7 bases fitting TRBD1. CDR3 length equals 13 residues. V lost 3 bases to trimming and J lost 7 bases; unmatched junction nucleotides: 6. CDR1 SGDLS and CDR2 YYNGEE come from the germline V gene. The CDR3: CASSATGNLGYTF. CDR3 nucleotide sequence: TGTGCCAGCAGCGCGACAGGGAATCTTGGCTACACCTTC.

This chain uses TRBV29-1 with TRBJ2-3; TRBD2 agrees at 9 bases. The V gene end was trimmed by 3 bases and the J gene end by 2 bases; junction bases not matched to a gene: 6. Germline V gives CDR1 SQVTM, CDR2 ANQGSEA. CDR3 length: 15 residues. The CDR3 DNA reads as TGCAGCGTTGACTGGCTAGCGGGAACCACAGATACGCAGTATTTT. Encoded protein: CSVDWLAGTTDTQYF.

This rearrangement joins TRBV6-5 to TRBJ2-7, with TRBD2 as a possible D gene (6 bases). Germline V CDR1 and CDR2: MNHEY, SVGAGI. This CDR3 spans 12 amino acids. The V end lost 7 bases, the J end lost 7 bases, and 14 bases lay between the germline ends. DNA for the CDR3: TGTGCCAGCATGCAAAGCCGGGGGGAGCAGTACTTC. Translation gives CASMQSRGEQYF.

The chain employs TRBV14 and TRBJ1-5, with D perhaps matching TRBD1 (6 bases). The V end lost 2 bases, the J end lost 4 bases, and 15 bases lay between the germline ends. CDR3 length equals 16 residues. Per germline, CDR1 SGHDN and CDR2 FVKESK. The CDR3 region is CASSQLFQGTNQPQHF. The CDR3 DNA reads as TGTGCCAGCAGCCAATTGTTTCAGGGGACGAATCAGCCCCAGCATTTT.

The rearrangement links TRBV6-6 to TRBJ1-1, with 8 bases matching TRBD1. The ends lost 6 bases at V and 4 bases at J; junction bases unmatched: 7. This CDR3 has 14 amino acids. The germline V gene has CDR1 MNHNY and CDR2 SVGAGI (reference sequence). Here the CDR3 DNA reads TGTGCCAGCAGCCTAAGGACAGGGCCCACTGAAGCTTTCTTT. Translation gives CASSLRTGPTEAFF.

The V gene is TRBV4-1, the J gene TRBJ1-1, with no clear D. The CDR3 runs 17 residues. The V end lost 0 bases, the J end lost 3 bases, and 17 bases lay between the germline ends. The V gene's germline CDR1 is MGHRA and CDR2 YSYEKL. The CDR3 region is CASSQEHLSQSDTEAFF. CDR3 sequence (DNA): TGCGCCAGCAGCCAAGAACATCTATCCCAAAGCGACACTGAAGCTTTCTTT.

This chain joins TRBV30 and TRBJ1-4; 9 bases agree with TRBD1. The CDR3 runs to 14 residues. V lost 6 bases, J lost 8 bases, and 10 bases stayed unmatched. Looked up from germline, CDR1 is GTSNPN and CDR2 is SVGIG (reference sequence). In nucleotides, the CDR3 is TGTGCCTGCATTACGGGGACAGGGCAGGAAAAACTGTTTTTT. This codes for CACITGTGQEKLFF.

This clone has just a few counts. The chain couples TRBV5-1 to TRBJ1-2; D may be TRBD1 (6 bases). V lost 2 bases, J lost 8 bases, and 22 bases lay in between. Germline CDR1 SGHRS, CDR2 YFSETQ. The CDR3 extends over 16 amino acids. In nucleotides, the CDR3 is TGCGCCAGCAGCTTCCCCCCAGGGGTCGCGGATATGGGCTACACCTTC. Amino acids: CASSFPPGVADMGYTF.

This chain uses TRBV5-1 with TRBJ2-1, with 13 bases that match TRBD2. Germline V CDR1 and CDR2: SGHRS, YFSETQ. The length of the CDR3 is 16 residues. V trimming: 4 bases; J trimming: 3 bases; junction bases outside the gene matches: 4. This CDR3 is CASSGLAGVGYNEQFF. CDR3 sequence (DNA): TGCGCCAGCAGCGGACTAGCGGGGGTGGGCTACAATGAGCAGTTCTTC.

The gene calls are TRBV7-6 and TRBJ1-1, with D perhaps matching TRBD1 (6 bases). V was clipped by 3 bases and J by 8 bases, with 19 bases between them. Looked up from germline, CDR1 is SGHVS and CDR2 is FNYEAQ. This CDR3 is built from 15 residues. CDR3 amino acids: CASSLGGGPLHEAFF. The CDR3 DNA follows: TGTGCCAGCAGCTTGGGGGGGGGCCCCCTACACGAAGCTTTCTTT.

Only one count was recorded for this clone. At one end, the junction sequence differs from germline, possibly due to a read error. The sample carries other DNA sequences with the same CDR3. The V and J genes are TRBV7-9 and TRBJ1-2; D might be TRBD1 (5 bases). CDR1 is SEHNR and CDR2 is FQNEAQ in the germline V gene (reference sequence). The CDR3 spans 12 residues. The DNA for the CDR3 is TGTTCCAGCAGCCCCGGGGGCTATGGCTACACCTTC. Translating it yields CSSSPGGYGYTF.

This clone appeared a few times. The V gene is TRBV7-3, the J gene TRBJ2-3; a possible D gene is TRBD1 (5 bases). V dropped 0 bases and J dropped 3 bases, with 7 bases sitting between them. The CDR3 covers 14 residues. CDR1 and CDR2 from the germline V gene are SGHTA and FQGTGA. The chain's CDR3 is CASSLTQGTDTQYF. The CDR3 nucleotides read TGTGCCAGCAGCTTAACTCAGGGTACAGATACGCAGTATTTT.

The gene calls are TRBV27 and TRBJ2-3, with TRBD2 identical over 13 bases. V was pared by 7 bases and J by 3 bases, with 7 bases of the junction left unmatched. The V gene's germline CDR1 is MNHEY and CDR2 SMNVEV (reference sequence). The CDR3 extends over 16 amino acids. CDR3 bases: TGTGCCAGCAAACTAGCGGGGGGGCCATGGACAGATACGCAGTATTTT. It specifies CASKLAGGPWTDTQYF.

This sequence joins TRBV4-2 and TRBJ2-1, with D possibly matching TRBD2 (5 bases). The V gene lost 4 bases and the J gene lost 8 bases, with 21 bases spanning the gap. In germline, CDR1 is LGHNA, CDR2 YNFKEQ. The CDR3 consists of 16 residues. The CDR3 nucleotides read TGTGCCAGCAGCCCTAGCCTCCGGGAATCTACAGATGAGCAGTTCTTC. As protein: CASSPSLRESTDEQFF.

The rearrangement links TRBV5-4 to TRBJ2-1, with TRBD2 matching over 10 bases. The germline V gene has CDR1 SGHNT and CDR2 YYREEE (reference sequence). The CDR3 extends over 15 amino acids. The trim removed 4 bases at V and 10 bases at J, leaving 11 bases unmatched. Here the CDR3 reads CASSPAGGHWQEQFF. The CDR3 DNA is TGTGCCAGCAGCCCAGCGGGGGGGCATTGGCAGGAGCAGTTCTTC.